The rows below give T cell receptor beta chains drawn from one sample of a study of OX40 agonist ivuxolimab in advanced cancers. TCRdb keeps only in-frame clones here, not all; method: immunoSEQ multiplex PCR. This sample has fewer than 65,000 clones; about 94% occur once, and the top ten carry around 19%. Source: CD4+ or CD8+ T cells sorted from blood, taken in a trial of the OX40 agonist ivuxolimab. The source is an adult with an advanced solid tumor such as melanoma, head and neck, liver or kidney cancer. Both conserved end residues are part of each CDR3. The order of the fields is J gene, clone size, V gene, CDR3 length, D gene, CDR3 protein, CDR3 DNA. The D gene is left open where the match is weak. Clone size is stated in some rows and not others, as once, few, many or a class when expanded.

TRBJ1-1 - TRBV29-1 15 - CSAQEDSLPGTEAFF TGCAGCGCCCAAGAGGACAGCCTCCCGGGGACTGAAGCTTTCTTT
TRBJ2-7 many TRBV2 14 - CASSEPSKGYEQYF TGTGCCAGCAGTGAACCTTCCAAGGGCTACGAGCAGTACTTC
TRBJ2-7 - TRBV7-9 13 - CASSLESLREQYF TGTGCCAGCAGCTTAGAGAGCCTTCGCGAGCAGTACTTC
TRBJ1-1 - TRBV7-9 13 - CASSSMTGLGAFF TGTGCCAGCAGCTCGATGACAGGTTTGGGGGCTTTCTTT
TRBJ2-1 - TRBV9 15 TRBD2 CASSPSGLAFNEQFF TGTGCCAGCAGTCCGTCGGGACTAGCGTTCAATGAGCAGTTCTTC
TRBJ1-3 - TRBV5-5 15 - CASSSYQGSGNTIYF TGTGCCAGCAGCTCTTACCAGGGTTCCGGAAACACCATATATTTT
TRBJ1-2 - TRBV2 16 TRBD1 CASRKNILQGAQGYTF TGTGCCAGCAGAAAAAATATTCTCCAGGGGGCGCAAGGCTACACCTTC
TRBJ1-1 - TRBV4-3 14 - CASSQNPRDGEAFF TGCGCCAGCAGCCAGAACCCTCGAGATGGTGAAGCTTTCTTT
TRBJ2-7 - TRBV7-2 14 - CASSHGTPSYEQYF TGTGCCAGCAGCCACGGGACGCCATCCTACGAGCAGTACTTC
TRBJ2-5 - TRBV10-3 14 - CAISESLNQETQYF TGTGCCATCAGTGAGTCTCTAAACCAAGAGACCCAGTACTTC
TRBJ2-6 - TRBV9 15 TRBD1 CASSPTGVGANVLTF TGTGCCAGCAGTCCCACAGGGGTGGGGGCCAACGTCCTGACTTTC
TRBJ2-2 - TRBV14 14 TRBD1 CASSLQGGTGELFF TGTGCCAGCAGCTTACAGGGGGGCACCGGGGAGCTGTTTTTT
TRBJ2-7 - TRBV19 15 TRBD2 CASRAGLADYYEQYF TGTGCCAGTAGAGCGGGACTAGCGGATTACTACGAGCAGTACTTC
TRBJ2-2 once TRBV10-3 14 - CAVLGLKNFEELFF TGTGCCGTTCTCGGGCTTAAGAATTTTGAGGAGCTGTTTTTT
TRBJ2-5 - TRBV27 18 TRBD2 CASSSILPTSGSGETQYF TGTGCCAGCAGTTCCATACTGCCGACTAGCGGGAGTGGGGAGACCCAGTACTTC
TRBJ1-2 - TRBV4-3 16 TRBD1 CASSQRAGTGIMGYTF TGCGCCAGCAGCCAGAGGGCCGGGACAGGGATTATGGGCTACACCTTC
TRBJ2-7 - TRBV28 16 - CASSLLLSRSSYEQYF TGTGCCAGCAGTTTATTGCTCAGTAGGAGCTCCTACGAGCAGTACTTC
TRBJ1-1 - TRBV4-1 16 - CASSQVWGPWGTEAFF TGCGCCAGCAGCCAAGTATGGGGGCCCTGGGGCACTGAAGCTTTCTTT
TRBJ1-2 once TRBV7-2 15 - CASSLILEEKDGYTF TGTGCCAGCAGCTTAATTCTCGAGGAGAAGGATGGCTACACCTTC
TRBJ1-1 once TRBV5-5 14 - CASRIGGGHTEAFF TGTGCCAGCAGAATCGGTGGGGGTCACACTGAAGCTTTCTTT
TRBJ2-1 - TRBV10-1 17 - CASSESSETGDYNEQFF TGCGCCAGCAGTGAGTCGAGCGAGACGGGTGACTACAATGAGCAGTTCTTC
TRBJ2-3 - TRBV29-1 13 TRBD2 CSVVGLAGDTQYF TGCAGCGTTGTGGGACTAGCGGGAGATACGCAGTATTTT
TRBJ2-3 once TRBV5-1 17 TRBD2 CASSTRLAGGPTDTQYF TGCGCCAGCAGCACCAGACTAGCGGGAGGGCCCACAGATACGCAGTATTTT
TRBJ2-7 - TRBV13 11 - CASSHGRDSYF TGTGCCAGCAGTCATGGCCGGGACTCCTACTTC
TRBJ2-5 - TRBV18 17 - CASSRDYRQDSKETQYF TGTGCCAGCTCACGGGACTACCGGCAGGACAGCAAAGAGACCCAGTACTTC
TRBJ2-1 - TRBV12-5 14 TRBD2 CASAPGLVLWEQFF TGTGCTAGTGCTCCGGGACTAGTCTTATGGGAGCAGTTCTTC
TRBJ2-2 - TRBV7-9 16 - CASSAGHRLETGELFF TGTGCCAGCAGCGCGGGACATCGGCTTGAAACCGGGGAGCTGTTTTTT
TRBJ1-2 few TRBV6-1 11 - CASSGLYGYTF TGTGCCAGCAGTGGCCTCTATGGCTACACCTTC
TRBJ2-3 - TRBV4-2 16 TRBD2 CASSQALAGGTDTQYF TGTGCCAGCAGCCAAGCTTTGGCGGGGGGCACAGATACGCAGTATTTT
TRBJ2-2 - TRBV6-5 15 TRBD2 CASSYSTGGGGELFF TGTGCCAGCAGTTACTCGACGGGGGGTGGTGGGGAGCTGTTTTTT
TRBJ1-4 - TRBV7-8 15 TRBD1 CASSPPRGPSDELFF TGTGCCAGCAGCCCCCCCAGGGGGCCTAGTGACGAACTGTTTTTT
TRBJ2-7 once TRBV11-2 12 - CASSLDLQEQYF TGTGCCAGCAGCTTAGATTTGCAGGAGCAGTACTTC
TRBJ2-5 once TRBV14 13 - CASSQWLDETQYF TGTGCCAGCAGCCAGTGGTTAGACGAGACCCAGTACTTC
TRBJ2-1 once TRBV27 17 TRBD2 CASSPRGSGRGLNEQFF TGTGCCAGCAGTCCGCGGGGTAGCGGGAGGGGGCTCAATGAGCAGTTCTTC
TRBJ2-7 - TRBV27 18 TRBD2 CASSLGTSGLSSSYEQYF TGTGCCAGCAGTTTAGGGACTAGCGGGTTAAGTAGCTCCTACGAGCAGTACTTC
TRBJ2-4 - TRBV2 12 - CASRGAKNIQYF TGTGCCAGCAGGGGAGCCAAAAACATTCAGTACTTC
TRBJ2-3 - TRBV5-6 11 - CASSFEYTQYF TGTGCCAGCAGCTTCGAGTATACGCAGTATTTT
TRBJ2-3 - TRBV7-9 16 - CASSLNVYRPTDTQYF TGTGCCAGCAGCTTAAACGTGTACAGGCCCACAGATACGCAGTATTTT
TRBJ2-7 - TRBV2 15 - CASSVWAQSSYEQYF TGTGCCAGCAGTGTCTGGGCTCAAAGCTCCTACGAGCAGTACTTC
TRBJ2-7 - TRBV4-3 17 - CASSQDSSFMAAYEQYF TGCGCCAGCAGCCAAGATTCATCGTTTATGGCGGCGTACGAGCAGTACTTC
TRBJ2-1 - TRBV27 17 - CASSPTSGGDSYNEQFF TGTGCCAGCAGTCCGACCTCGGGCGGGGACTCCTACAATGAGCAGTTCTTC
TRBJ2-1 - TRBV13 15 TRBD1 CASSPTGTGRDEQFF TGTGCCAGCAGCCCAACCGGGACAGGCCGCGATGAGCAGTTCTTC
TRBJ2-3 - TRBV9 11 - CASSGAGVRYF TGTGCCAGCAGTGGGGCAGGGGTTCGGTATTTT
TRBJ2-3 - TRBV9 15 - CASSVEFWGTDTQYF TGTGCCAGCAGCGTAGAATTTTGGGGCACAGATACGCAGTATTTT
TRBJ2-7 once TRBV18 15 TRBD2 CASSPQERGDYEQYF TGTGCCAGCTCACCACAGGAGCGGGGGGATTACGAGCAGTACTTC
TRBJ2-7 - TRBV7-9 14 TRBD1 CASSLTGGVKEQYF TGTGCCAGCAGCTTAACAGGGGGCGTAAAGGAGCAGTACTTC
TRBJ2-5 - TRBV7-8 14 TRBD2 CASSLPGLVETQYF TGTGCCAGCAGCTTACCGGGACTAGTTGAGACCCAGTACTTC
TRBJ1-1 - TRBV5-8 13 - CASSSHRGTEAFF TGTGCCAGCAGCTCGCATCGGGGGACTGAAGCTTTCTTT
TRBJ2-3 - TRBV28 16 - CASSPLTGLALHTQYF TGTGCCAGCAGTCCCTTAACAGGCCTGGCTCTCCATACGCAGTATTTT
TRBJ2-1 - TRBV1 14 - CTSPPGQAYNEQFF TGCACCAGCCCACCGGGACAGGCTTACAATGAGCAGTTCTTC
TRBJ2-6 - TRBV5-5 18 TRBD2 CASSLLAGVLSGANVLTF TGTGCCAGCAGCTTATTAGCGGGGGTCCTCTCTGGGGCCAACGTCCTGACTTTC
TRBJ2-7 - TRBV5-1 15 TRBD1 CASSPAGQESYEQYF TGCGCCAGCAGCCCGGCCGGACAGGAGTCCTACGAGCAGTACTTC
TRBJ2-2 - TRBV9 16 TRBD2 CASSVVLAGAGGELFF TGTGCCAGCAGCGTAGTACTAGCGGGAGCCGGCGGGGAGCTGTTTTTT
TRBJ1-2 - TRBV7-9 14 - CASSLEAGVYGYTF TGTGCCAGCAGCTTAGAGGCAGGGGTCTATGGCTACACCTTC
TRBJ2-1 - TRBV28 13 - CASSFIATSEQFF TGTGCCAGCAGTTTTATAGCGACGAGTGAGCAGTTCTTC
TRBJ2-7 - TRBV6-5 13 - CASSYRLAYEQYF TGTGCCAGCAGTTACCGGCTAGCCTACGAGCAGTACTTC
TRBJ1-1 - TRBV5-1 15 TRBD1 CASSPQRTGQTEAFF TGCGCCAGCAGCCCCCAACGGACAGGACAAACTGAAGCTTTCTTT
TRBJ1-1 - TRBV6-4 13 - CASSRGRDTEAFF TGTGCCAGCAGTCGGGGCAGGGACACTGAAGCTTTCTTT
TRBJ1-1 - TRBV2 13 - CASALRGVAEAFF TGTGCCAGCGCCCTCCGCGGGGTCGCCGAAGCTTTCTTT